The text below deals with one T cell receptor beta chain. Its binding antigen is unknown. No much larger clonotype is one base removed from it; base qualities were not supplied. These data originate in a study of blood T cell repertoires in COVID-19 (TCRdb year 2020). Regarding the complete study: Samples covering the acute and convalescent phases of COVID-19 were provided by collaborators in the United States, Italy and Spain. The material from the prospective study consisted of cDNA or gDNA derived from T cells, B-cell-depleted T cells, or PBMCs. Subjects who had been exposed to COVID-19, were actively infected with it, or had recovered from it provided the deeply sampled blood TCRbeta repertoires that made up the dataset. A freely available public database, intended as a resource for researchers studying the immune response to SARS-CoV-2, is where the repertoires were released. The samples were drawn from the first 160 participants of the ongoing ImmuneRACE study and from some 1,300 subjects provided by 6 global collaborators. Sample metadata almost always included a de-identified subject ID, COVID-19 status, age in years and sex. Where available, HLA class I and class II types were obtained from metadata supplied by the sample provider rather than from assay-based typing.

Participants in the prospective study were aged roughly 18 to 100 years, lived in 20 to 25 United States geographic areas, and enrolled through a virtual design. To assign participants to cohorts, the prospective study relied on clinical history that participants themselves reported in a screening survey and a study questionnaire. For ImmuneRACE Cohort 3, a participant was defined as recovered based on two consecutive negative NP/OP PCR tests, clearance by a healthcare professional, or resolution of symptoms. In the prospective study, mobile phlebotomists collected whole blood, serum and a nasopharyngeal or oropharyngeal swab from each participant. Participants in the prospective study had the option to provide additional blood draws and questionnaires over a roughly 2-month period. Before DNA extraction, blood samples from the prospective study were shipped at room temperature or frozen. TCRbeta CDR3 regions were amplified from genomic DNA using the immunoSEQ Assay, a bias-controlled multiplex PCR. The authors processed their data as follows. The number of nucleated cells in each sample was estimated from the amplification of reference gene primers within the assay. To quantify the absolute abundance of each unique TCRbeta CDR3 rearrangement, sequence reads were collapsed and filtered. For each sample, productive Simpson clonality was calculated as the square root of Simpson's diversity index across productive rearrangements. TCRdb retrieved this table from immuneACCESS and kept in-frame rearrangements only. Not all clones are present; in checked studies, unresolved V genes account for under half, and no reason is known for the remainder. For V, J and clone size, that table is used; D and trimming come from the DNA. Recorded for this sample are about 410,000 clones; over 85% of them occurred a single time. In total, the top ten clones hold about 1.7% of the sample.

The CDR3 numbers 14 residues from cysteine through phenylalanine. The CDR3 DNA has 42 bases and is translated from base 1. The junction carries 15 bases between V and J, which are trimmed by 3 bases and 12 bases respectively. The germline V gene supplies CDR1 KGHSH and CDR2 LQKENI. What the research found in general, with its limitations: The amount of clinical and demographic metadata varied by source and participant and was provided uncurated.

The receptor was derived from a woman aged 30 to 39 who had recovered from COVID-19. Sequences were obtained from PBMCs or T cells enriched from blood (not recorded which). The V and J segments used are TRBV18 and TRBJ2-6, with the D gene not confidently named. The nucleotides are TGTGCCAGCTCACCTGGGCCTGACGCTTCCGTCCTGACTTTC. Its protein reads: CASSPGPDASVLTF.